The following is a T cell receptor beta chain sequence with its context. The CDR3 is 16 amino acids. V shed 7 bases and J shed 5 bases, with 20 bases lying between them. Germline V gene data show CDR1 as LGHDT and CDR2 as YNNKEL (reference sequence). In the original analysis: The authors estimated nucleated cell counts from reference gene primer amplification. Sequencing was performed with immunoSEQ multiplex PCR; in TCRdb, only in-frame clones are kept and a portion is missing. That table furnishes V, J and clone size, whereas the DNA furnished D and trimming. The sample contains under 350,000 clones, less than 85% of which appear only once. The data derive from a study of blood T cell repertoires in COVID-19. Study as a whole: Acute-phase and convalescent COVID-19 samples originated in the United States, Italy and Spain. T cells, B-cell-depleted T cells, or PBMCs supplied cDNA or gDNA.

The clonotype was recovered from a man aged 55 to 70 who had recovered from COVID-19. The source material was peripheral blood. The V call is TRBV3-1 (or the pseudogene TRBV3-2), the J call TRBJ2-2; TRBD1 is a possible D gene (7 bases). CDR3 bases: TGTGCCAGCACCTCCTGGAGGGGGCGCCGGACCGGGGAGCTGTTTTTT. This translates into CASTSWRGRRTGELFF.